A selection of T cell receptor beta chains follows, all from one sample in a study of OX40 agonist ivuxolimab in advanced cancers. Repertoires were generated with immunoSEQ multiplex PCR, while TCRdb's copy carries only in-frame clones and drops some. Of more than 45,000 clones listed, approximately 79% were seen once; the top ten hold less than 4.5%. The sequenced sample was CD4+ or CD8+ T cells sorted from blood, obtained in a trial of the OX40 agonist ivuxolimab. All receptors come from an adult with an advanced solid tumor such as melanoma, head and neck, liver or kidney cancer. The CDR3 runs from the conserved cysteine through the conserved F or W. The D gene is left open where the match is weak. Part of the rows lack a size; the others show once, few, many or a class for expanded clones.

d_gene | j_gene | v_gene | abundance | CDR3nt | CDR3aa
NA | TRBJ1-3 | TRBV7-6 | NA | TGTGCCAGCAGCTTAGCTGCCTCTGGAAACACCATATATTTT | CASSLAASGNTIYF
TRBD1 | TRBJ1-4 | TRBV30 | few | TGTGCCTGGAGTCTTGGCCGGGACAGGGTTTTT | CAWSLGRDRVF
TRBD2 | TRBJ2-3 | TRBV27 | NA | TGTGCCAGCAGTTCCTTAGCGGGAGCAGATACGCAGTATTTT | CASSSLAGADTQYF
TRBD1 | TRBJ1-5 | TRBV30 | few | TGTGCCTGGACCTCCCCCGGACAGGGGAGGCAGCCCCAGCATTTT | CAWTSPGQGRQPQHF
NA | TRBJ2-1 | TRBV27 | NA | TGTGCCAGCAGTCCCTGGCAGGGGAGGTTTTATGAGCAGTTCTTC | CASSPWQGRFYEQFF
NA | TRBJ1-2 | TRBV28 | many | TGTGCCAGCAGTTTGACAGGCTATGGCTACACCTTC | CASSLTGYGYTF
NA | TRBJ2-6 | TRBV11-2 | NA | TGTGCCAGCAGCTTAAGGGGACGTAACTCTGGGGCCAACGTCCTGACTTTC | CASSLRGRNSGANVLTF
TRBD1 | TRBJ1-4 | TRBV7-6 | NA | TGTGCCAGCAGCCAGGGACAGGGCGGAAAACTGTTTTTT | CASSQGQGGKLFF
NA | TRBJ2-3 | TRBV27 | NA | TGTGCCATCGGGAGCAGCACAGATACGCAGTATTTT | CAIGSSTDTQYF
TRBD1 | TRBJ2-5 | TRBV29-1 | NA | TGCAGCTCCACAGGGGTTCGAGAGACCCAGTACTTC | CSSTGVRETQYF
NA | TRBJ1-2 | TRBV7-2 | NA | TGTGCCAGCAGCTGGGGACGGGGATCGGATGGCTACACCTTC | CASSWGRGSDGYTF
NA | TRBJ2-7 | TRBV5-6 | NA | TGTGCCAGCAGCTTGGTAGCAGGGGGGACCTACGAGCAGTACTTC | CASSLVAGGTYEQYF
TRBD2 | TRBJ2-3 | TRBV7-2 | NA | TGTGCCAGCAGCTTATCAGCGGGGGGGCGACACACAGATACGCAGTATTTT | CASSLSAGGRHTDTQYF